The 24 T cell receptor beta chains in this list originate from one sample, sequenced in a study of glioma-infiltrating T cells after dendritic cell vaccination. The data were produced by immunoSEQ multiplex PCR, yet TCRdb's version contains in-frame clones alone and is incomplete. The sample yields 80,000 to 100,000 clones, around three quarters seen once. The specimen was blood, collected before dendritic cell vaccination. The receptors originated from a human donor with glioblastoma.

The chain has TRBV7-8 and TRBJ1-1; D remains unclear. The CDR3 totals 15 residues. V lost 5 bases and J 3 bases, leaving 16 bases between the germline ends. Germline-derived CDR1 and CDR2 are SGHVS and FQNEAQ. The CDR3 sequence: CASSPPGALDTEAFF. The CDR3 DNA follows: TGTGCCAGCAGCCCCCCTGGAGCGTTGGACACTGAAGCTTTCTTT.

The V gene is TRBV5-1, the J gene TRBJ1-2, with 7 bases fitting TRBD1. There are 14 residues in the CDR3. Losses at the gene ends were 4 bases for V and 6 bases for J; bases not matched to a gene: 9. The germline gives CDR1 SGHRS, CDR2 YFSETQ. CDR3 sequence reads: CASSLDRVLDGYTF. CDR3 DNA: TGCGCCAGCAGCCTAGACAGGGTGCTCGATGGCTACACCTTC.

The genes are TRBV27 and TRBJ2-5, with 10 bases fitting TRBD1. The length of the CDR3 is 15 residues. Trimming at V came to 2 bases and at J to 6 bases, leaving 6 bases not matched to a gene. Germline lookup yields CDR1 MNHEY and CDR2 SMNVEV (reference sequence). CDR3 residues: CASSLRTGGLQTQYF. The DNA of the CDR3 is TGTGCCAGCAGTTTAAGGACAGGGGGATTACAGACCCAGTACTTC.

The chain has TRBV5-1 and TRBJ1-1; 8 nucleotides agree with TRBD1. The CDR3 contains 15 residues. Germline V gene sequence: CDR1 SGHRS, CDR2 YFSETQ. Unmatched junction bases numbered 6, after V lost 4 bases and J lost 1 base. CDR3 DNA: TGCGCCAGCAGCGGGAACAGGGGGTCGAACACTGAAGCTTTCTTT. This gives the protein CASSGNRGSNTEAFF.

V and J are TRBV2 and TRBJ2-3; the D is unclear. The CDR3 consists of 14 residues. From germline, CDR1 is SNHLY and CDR2 FYNNEI. The V gene lost 9 bases and the J gene lost 2 bases, with 15 bases spanning the gap. The CDR3 DNA reads as TGTGCCAGTTCCGGCAGGTCCACCACAGATACGCAGTATTTT. It codes for CASSGRSTTDTQYF.

J is TRBJ2-1 and V is TRBV30; 9 bases agree with TRBD2. V lost 0 bases, J lost 5 bases, and 8 bases stayed unmatched. The length of the CDR3 is 16 residues. The germline V gene has CDR1 GTSNPN and CDR2 SVGIG (reference sequence). The CDR3 is CAWSVAGGIYNNEQFF. In nucleotides, the CDR3 is TGTGCCTGGAGTGTGGCGGGGGGGATATATAACAATGAGCAGTTCTTC.

This clone was seen more than once but under ten times. V usage is TRBV18 and J usage is TRBJ1-3; the D is unclear. Germline assignment: CDR1 KGHSH and CDR2 LQKENI. This CDR3 is built from 15 residues. Trimming pared 1 base from V and 4 bases from J, leaving 11 bases between. CDR3 nucleotide sequence: TGTGCCAGCTCACCACTTACAGTCTCGGGAAACACCATATATTTT. Residues: CASSPLTVSGNTIYF.

The V and J genes are TRBV19 and TRBJ2-7, with a possible D match to TRBD2 (6 bases). CDR1 is LNHDA and CDR2 is SQIVND in the germline V gene (reference sequence). With 10 bases removed from V and 0 bases from J, the gap between germline ends came to 10 bases. The CDR3 sequence is 12 residues long. CDR3 in DNA: TGTGCCACGGGGGACGGCTCCTACGAGCAGTACTTC. Its protein product is CATGDGSYEQYF.

This chain connects TRBV4-1 to TRBJ2-1, with 8 bases fitting TRBD2. The J segment lost 2 bases and the V segment lost 4 bases, leaving 19 bases of the junction unmatched. The CDR3 has 20 amino acids. Germline CDR1 reads MGHRA; CDR2 reads YSYEKL. The CDR3 protein is CASSLRGGLDPAVTYNEQFF. Written as DNA, the CDR3 is TGCGCCAGCAGCCTACGGGGGGGACTAGACCCCGCGGTGACCTACAATGAGCAGTTCTTC.

CDR3 protein: CAWGRGEDQPQHF. CDR3 nucleotide sequence: TGTGCCTGGGGTCGGGGGGAGGATCAGCCCCAGCATTTT. The rearrangement links TRBV30 to TRBJ1-5; D may be TRBD1 (5 bases). This CDR3 comprises 13 residues. Germline V lookup: CDR1 GTSNPN, CDR2 SVGIG (reference sequence). V was clipped by 5 bases and J by 5 bases, with 13 bases between them.

The rearrangement links TRBV11-2 to TRBJ2-5; the match to TRBD2 covers 8 bases. The junction had 9 bases not matched to a gene; V was cut back by 5 bases and J by 4 bases. Germline lookup yields CDR1 SGHAT and CDR2 FQNNGV. CDR3 length: 15 amino acids. The CDR3 sequence is CASSPRTGGGETQYF. In DNA, the CDR3 is TGTGCCAGCAGCCCGAGGACGGGAGGGGGAGAGACCCAGTACTTC.

This clone was counted only a few times. The chain links TRBV5-4 to TRBJ2-7, with TRBD2 identical over 10 bases. Per germline, CDR1 SGHNT and CDR2 YYREEE (reference sequence). V lost 3 bases, J lost 4 bases, and 13 bases stayed unmatched. The CDR3 is made up of 17 amino acids. The CDR3 sequence is CASSSPKWSGGAYEQYF. Written as DNA, the CDR3 is TGTGCCAGCAGCTCCCCTAAGTGGAGCGGGGGGGCATACGAGCAGTACTTC.

V gene TRBV19 combines with J gene TRBJ2-7; 10 nucleotides line up with TRBD2. Germline CDR1 and CDR2: LNHDA and SQIVND (reference sequence). There are 17 residues in the CDR3. Unmatched junction bases numbered 10, after V lost 5 bases and J lost 0 bases. CDR3 sequence reads: CASSFSYSGRSSYEQYF. The CDR3 bases are TGTGCCAGTAGTTTCTCCTATAGCGGGAGGAGCTCCTACGAGCAGTACTTC.

The chain is built from TRBV21-1 and TRBJ1-5; TRBD1 is taken as the D call from the table, unchecked against the DNA. TRBV21-1 is assigned pseudogene status. The CDR3 sequence is 19 residues long. This chain's CDR3 is CASSKGHFPCLISNQPQHF. The CDR3, as DNA: TGTGCCAGCAGCAAGGGGCATTTCCCGTGCCTTATCAGCAATCAGCCCCAGCATTTT.

The chain carries TRBV7-8 and TRBJ2-4; 8 bases fit TRBD2. V shed 5 bases and J 1 base; nucleotides not matched to a gene: 13. The V gene's germline CDR1 is SGHVS and CDR2 FQNEAQ. This CDR3 has 18 residues. The CDR3, as DNA: TGTGCCAGCAGCCCCCCTTGGAGGGCGGGAGGCGCCAAAAACATTCAGTACTTC. It specifies CASSPPWRAGGAKNIQYF.

This clone has only a few counts. V is TRBV5-1 and J is TRBJ2-3; D may be TRBD2 (5 bases). The CDR3 totals 15 residues. Germline-derived CDR1 and CDR2 are SGHRS and YFSETQ. V was shortened by 3 bases and J by 4 bases, with 15 bases between the two germline ends. CDR3 loop: CASSYTPGMSDTQYF. In DNA form, the CDR3 reads TGCGCCAGCAGCTACACCCCCGGGATGTCAGATACGCAGTATTTT.

This clone was seen once. This chain uses TRBV6-5 with TRBJ2-5, with D maybe TRBD2 (5 bases). CDR1 and CDR2 (germline): MNHEY, SVGAGI. This CDR3 spans 13 amino acids. V lost 6 bases and J 5 bases, leaving 13 bases between the germline ends. The CDR3 region has the DNA TGTGCCAGCAGCCGGGAACTAGGGGAGACCCAGTACTTC. It translates to CASSRELGETQYF.

The V and J genes are TRBV28 and TRBJ1-4; 7 bases fit TRBD1. Germline loops: CDR1 MDHEN, CDR2 SYDVKM. Unmatched junction bases numbered 7, after V lost 5 bases and J lost 7 bases. The CDR3 runs 14 residues. This CDR3 reads CASSLQGKGEKLFF. The CDR3 DNA sequence: TGTGCCAGCAGTCTACAGGGGAAGGGTGAAAAACTGTTTTTT.

V is TRBV7-9 and J is TRBJ1-6; TRBD1 agrees at 7 bases. CDR1 and CDR2 from the germline V gene are SEHNR and FQNEAQ (reference sequence). The CDR3 extends over 16 amino acids. V shed 6 bases and J 7 bases; nucleotides not matched to a gene: 12. The CDR3 reads CASRSGGQGWNSPLHF. The CDR3 DNA reads as TGTGCCAGCAGATCAGGGGGGCAGGGGTGGAATTCACCCCTCCACTTT.

V usage is TRBV29-1 and J usage is TRBJ2-1; TRBD2 aligns across 10 bases. The V segment lost 3 bases and the J segment 6 bases; nucleotides outside the gene matches: 8. Germline V gives CDR1 SQVTM, CDR2 ANQGSEA. CDR3 length equals 15 residues. CDR3 bases: TGCAGCGTTGATCTGGTAGCGGGAGGTCGCAATGAGCAGTTCTTC. It specifies CSVDLVAGGRNEQFF.

V and J are TRBV2 and TRBJ2-5, with 8 nucleotides matching TRBD2. From germline, CDR1 is SNHLY and CDR2 FYNNEI. The CDR3 extends over 14 amino acids. The ends lost 7 bases at V and 1 base at J; junction bases unmatched: 5. CDR3 loop: CASISGGLQETQYF. CDR3 DNA: TGTGCCAGCATAAGCGGGGGCCTCCAAGAGACCCAGTACTTC.

This chain uses TRBV2 with TRBJ2-1; TRBD1 is a possible D gene (7 bases). The germline gives CDR1 SNHLY, CDR2 FYNNEI. Between the trimmed V and J ends, which lost 10 bases and 7 bases, there was a span of 14 bases. The CDR3 runs to 12 residues. The CDR3 coding sequence is TGTGCCACCCGCCCAGGGGGGAATGAGCAGTTCTTC. Its protein is CATRPGGNEQFF.

This clone was seen just once. The chain is built from TRBV28 and TRBJ2-2, with D perhaps TRBD1 (6 bases). Germline V CDR1 and CDR2: MDHEN, SYDVKM. This CDR3 is built from 16 residues. Trimming cost V 4 bases and J 2 bases, with 14 bases left between them. The CDR3: CASSSAGTPNTGELFF. CDR3 DNA: TGTGCCAGCAGTTCTGCTGGGACACCAAACACCGGGGAGCTGTTTTTT. Based on the CDR3 plus reference TRBV28 and TRBJ2-2, the full variable domain is DVKVTQSSRYLVKRTGEKVFLECVQDMDHENMFWYRQDPGLGLRLIYFSYDVKMKEKGDIPEGYSVSREKKERFSLILESASTNQTSMYLCASSSAGTPNTGELFFGEGSRLTVL.

The V call is TRBV10-2, the J call TRBJ1-1, with D unresolved. The V end was cut by 5 bases, the J end by 4 bases, with 14 bases between. The CDR3 loop spans 14 amino acids. Germline CDR1 WSHSY, CDR2 SAAADI. The CDR3: CASSRGVAGTEAFF. The DNA for the CDR3 is TGCGCCAGCAGTCGCGGCGTGGCTGGCACTGAAGCTTTCTTT.